This is a list of T cell receptor beta chains from one sample in a study of vaccination effects on CD4 cells after COVID-19. For these receptors, no antigen is known. Sequencing used immunoSEQ multiplex PCR; TCRdb keeps in-frame clones, though not all of them. The sample includes tens of thousands of clones, approximately 74% of them seen just once. Material: CD4+ T cells from PBMCs cultured with HCoV-229E spike peptides, obtained before COVID-19 vaccination. These receptors were collected from a human donor who received a COVID-19 vaccine. CDR3s include the opening cysteine and the closing phenylalanine or tryptophan. Fields, in order: J gene, V gene, CDR3 protein.

J gene: TRBJ2-1; V gene: TRBV7-9; CDR3 protein: CASSLQQSGNEQFF
J gene: TRBJ1-3; V gene: TRBV5-1; CDR3 protein: CASSLGGSGNTIYF
J gene: TRBJ1-1; V gene: TRBV11-2; CDR3 protein: CASSPAGWPEAFF
J gene: TRBJ2-3; V gene: TRBV24-1; CDR3 protein: CATSDFAQIDTQYF
J gene: TRBJ2-1; V gene: TRBV12-5; CDR3 protein: CASGLVTPISGGLNSYNEQFF
J gene: TRBJ2-4; V gene: TRBV7-9; CDR3 protein: CASSPKDEYKNIQYF
J gene: TRBJ2-1; V gene: TRBV6-2/TRBV6-3; CDR3 protein: CASRYRDYNEQFF
J gene: TRBJ2-3; V gene: TRBV18; CDR3 protein: CASSTVMDRGDTQYF
J gene: TRBJ2-3; V gene: TRBV10-2; CDR3 protein: CASALAGATTDTQYF
J gene: TRBJ1-1; V gene: TRBV3-1/TRBV3-2; CDR3 protein: CASSQVDQRLDDTEAFF
J gene: TRBJ1-2; V gene: TRBV3-1/TRBV3-2; CDR3 protein: CASSQDSAGADYGYTF
J gene: TRBJ2-2; V gene: TRBV9; CDR3 protein: CASSAGLAGGPSGELFF
J gene: TRBJ2-1; V gene: TRBV14; CDR3 protein: CASSPNFGGTAPDNEQFF
J gene: TRBJ2-1; V gene: TRBV19; CDR3 protein: CASSITGGVNEQFF
J gene: TRBJ2-2; V gene: TRBV5-4; CDR3 protein: CASSKITGELFF
J gene: TRBJ2-5; V gene: TRBV24-1; CDR3 protein: CATSDSLGWQETQYF